This T cell receptor beta chain was identified in a study of T cells in Graves' hyperthyroidism and ophthalmopathy. Overall study context: Prior to any treatment, at the point of initial diagnosis, peripheral blood was collected. Overall study findings and caveats: Most thyroid clonotypes expanded above 0.001 appeared in blood too.

Criteria for exclusion of patients were uncontrolled infection, other autoimmune disease, pregnancy or lactation. Cells are PBMCs isolated from about 10 ml of fresh blood. From RNA transcripts, TCR beta CDR3 regions were amplified. Using the HTBI primer set, a first-round RT-PCR was run on the TCR CDR3. In TCRdb, the multiplex PCR reads were re-called with MiXCR into one record per CDR3 protein. The sample carries hundreds of thousands of distinct CDR3 sequences, 14% to 15% recorded once. With 2 bases removed from V and 4 bases from J, the gap between germline ends came to 8 bases. The CDR3 spans 13 residues. This clonotype was counted many times. The antigen is undetermined.

This chain links TRBV12-3 or TRBV12-4 with TRBJ1-1; D unresolved. The clonotype was recovered from a middle-aged woman with Graves' ophthalmopathy. The sequencing input was blood. The CDR3 protein is CASSLIVGTEAFF. The CDR3 DNA follows: TGTGCCAGCAGTTTAATCGTCGGCACTGAAGCTTTCTTT.